This passage covers 29 T cell receptor beta chains from one sample sequenced in a study of blood T cells in healthy people across ages. A second about 7 to 12 cycle PCR used barcoded and J-beta primers. From the 5' RACE reads, TCRdb called clonotypes with MiXCR, one entry per CDR3 protein. The table has some 1,800,000 distinct CDR3 sequences, more than 35% seen once. The sequenced material came from blood. These receptors were obtained from a human donor in good health.

This clonotype was observed a handful of times. The rearrangement links TRBV2 to TRBJ2-7; D remains unclear. Germline CDR1 and CDR2: SNHLY and FYNNEI. V lost 3 bases and J lost 0, with 3 bases in between. The CDR3 is made up of 12 amino acids. CDR3 in DNA: TGTGCCAGCAGTGACTACTCCTACGAGCAGTACTTC. Protein: CASSDYSYEQYF.

This rearrangement joins TRBV20-1 to TRBJ1-5, with a tentative D call TRBD1 (5 bases). The germline V gene encodes CDR1 DFQATT and CDR2 SNEGSKA (reference sequence). The V end was cut by 2 bases, the J end by 3 bases, with 14 bases between. CDR3 length: 15 amino acids. The chain's CDR3 is CSARRQFFDNQPQHF. In DNA form, the CDR3 reads TGCAGTGCTAGAAGACAGTTCTTTGACAATCAGCCCCAGCATTTT.

This clonotype was seen more than once but under ten times. The CDR3 loop is CASSFNSGAGYTF. The CDR3 coding sequence is TGTGCCAGCAGCTTTAATTCGGGTGCTGGCTACACCTTC. The genes are TRBV7-9 and TRBJ1-2, with D unclear. The germline V and J ends were trimmed by 3 bases and 7 bases, with 12 bases remaining between them. In germline, CDR1 is SEHNR, CDR2 FQNEAQ (reference sequence). The length of the CDR3 is 13 residues.

This clonotype was seen a handful of times. The chain uses TRBV20-1 and TRBJ1-2; D not resolved. The CDR3 runs 8 residues. Germline assignment: CDR1 DFQATT and CDR2 SNEGSKA (reference sequence). Trimming pared 5 bases from V and 12 bases from J, leaving 7 bases between. The DNA for the CDR3 is TGCAGTGCTGCGGGGAACACCTTC. Translation gives CSAAGNTF.

The count of this clonotype is one. The chain carries TRBV6-2 or TRBV6-3 and TRBJ2-1, with D unclear. The germline CDR1 and CDR2 sequences are MNHEY and SVGEGT. With 5 bases removed from V and 7 bases from J, the gap between germline ends came to 12 bases. The CDR3 extends over 13 amino acids. The CDR3 DNA is TGTGCCAGCAGTATTATCAGTGGTAATGAGCAGTTCTTC. It is translated as CASSIISGNEQFF.

Only a few counts were recorded for this clonotype. This chain uses TRBV7-2 with TRBJ2-7, with D maybe TRBD1 (6 bases). The CDR3 has 15 residues. The ends were cut back, 5 bases at V and 2 bases at J, with 16 bases in the middle. The V gene's germline CDR1 is SGHTA and CDR2 FQGNSA. For the CDR3, the DNA is TGTGCCAGCAGCCTTTCGACAGGTGGAACCTACGAGCAGTACTTC. Its protein is CASSLSTGGTYEQYF.

The chain uses TRBV19 and TRBJ1-2; D gene unclear. The CDR3 contains 13 residues. Trimming took off 3 bases at V and 7 bases at J, with 12 bases between the two ends. CDR1 is LNHDA and CDR2 is SQIVND in the germline V gene (reference sequence). As DNA, the CDR3 is TGTGCCAGTAGTATTGAAGGCAGACGTGGCTACACCTTC. Translation: CASSIEGRRGYTF.

The chain recombines TRBV29-1 with TRBJ1-1, with D tentatively TRBD1 (5 bases). CDR1 is SQVTM, CDR2 ANQGSEA, per germline. This CDR3 contains 16 residues. Trimming removed 7 bases at V and 5 bases at J, with 26 bases between. CDR3 in DNA: TGCAGCGCAGGAAGGGGACTCGGGGTTTACGATACTGAAGCTTTCTTT. This encodes CSAGRGLGVYDTEAFF.

This rearrangement joins TRBV6-5 to TRBJ2-4; D is unresolved. With the DNA end fitting TRBJ2-7 better, the J assignment may be wrong. CDR3 length equals 14 residues. Germline values: CDR1 MNHEY, CDR2 SVGAGI. CDR3 region: CASSRRGPLSEQYF. The CDR3 nucleotides are TGTGCCAGCAGCCGACGTGGCCCCCTTAGCGAGCAGTACTTC.

This clonotype was found many times. J is TRBJ2-1 and V is TRBV9; D possibly corresponds to TRBD2 (6 bases). The CDR3 is 15 residues long. V was cut by 0 bases and J by 5 bases, with 12 bases left in between. Per germline, CDR1 SGDLS and CDR2 YYNGEE. CDR3 amino acids: CASSVGLLADNEQFF. The CDR3 DNA is TGTGCCAGCAGCGTAGGTCTACTAGCCGACAATGAGCAGTTCTTC. The whole variable domain, remainder taken from reference TRBV9 and TRBJ2-1, is DSGVTQTPKHLITATGQRVTLRCSPRSGDLSVYWYQQSLDQGLQFLIQYYNGEERAKGNILERFSAQQFPDLHSELNLSSLELGDSALYFCASSVGLLADNEQFFGPGTRLTVL.

The CDR3 protein is CASSGFTGESNEKLFF. DNA of the CDR3: TGTGCCAGCAGCGGTTTTACGGGGGAGTCTAATGAAAAACTGTTTTTT. The genes are TRBV7-8 and TRBJ1-4, with a possible D match to TRBD1 (5 bases). Trimming cost V 5 bases and J 3 bases, with 16 bases left between them. CDR1 is SGHVS, CDR2 FQNEAQ, per germline. CDR3 length: 16 residues.

V and J are TRBV7-2 and TRBJ2-3; D possibly corresponds to TRBD1 (6 bases). Trimming stripped 1 base from V and 5 bases from J, with 10 bases between. This CDR3 is built from 14 residues. Per germline, CDR1 SGHTA and CDR2 FQGNSA. The CDR3, as DNA: TGTGCCAGCAGCTTAGTTCCAGGGGAAGATACGCAGTATTTT. It yields the protein CASSLVPGEDTQYF. The variable domain in full, with the rest retrieved from reference TRBV7-2 and TRBJ2-3, is GAGVSQSPSNKVTEKGKDVELRCDPISGHTALYWYRQSLGQGLEFLIYFQGNSAPDKSGLPSDRFSAERTGGSVSTLTIQRTQQEDSAVYLCASSLVPGEDTQYFGPGTRLTVL.

CDR3 nucleotides: TGTGCCAGCAGCGGGGGGGGTGTCTATACGCAGTATTTT. It yields the protein CASSGGGVYTQYF. The rearrangement joins TRBV5-4 to TRBJ2-3; 7 bases are shared with TRBD2. The CDR3 extends over 13 amino acids. CDR1 and CDR2 (germline): SGHNT, YYREEE (reference sequence). The V segment lost 4 bases and the J segment 7 bases; nucleotides outside the gene matches: 6.

This clonotype has a handful of counts. The rearrangement uses TRBV29-1 and TRBJ2-7; D is perhaps TRBD2 (6 bases). This CDR3 has 12 amino acids. Germline CDR1 reads SQVTM; CDR2 reads ANQGSEA. V lost 2 bases and J 6 bases, leaving 11 bases between the germline ends. This CDR3 reads CSVEPQAGEQYF. The CDR3 DNA reads TGCAGCGTTGAACCCCAAGCGGGCGAGCAGTACTTC.

V and J are TRBV7-9 and TRBJ1-2; perhaps TRBD1 as D (5 bases). Germline CDR1 reads SEHNR; CDR2 reads FQNEAQ (reference sequence). V shed 1 base and J shed 10 bases, with 10 bases lying between them. There are 12 residues in the CDR3. CDR3 DNA sequence: TGTGCCAGCAGCTTAGTGGGACCTGACTACACCTTC. This sequence encodes CASSLVGPDYTF.

There are a few counts of this clonotype. The chain is built from TRBV7-8 and TRBJ2-1, with no clear D. Trimming removed 2 bases at V and 12 bases at J, with 14 bases between. The CDR3 covers 13 residues. Germline V gives CDR1 SGHVS, CDR2 FQNEAQ. CDR3 DNA: TGTGCCAGCAGCTTACGTGAAGGGTTAGGGCAGTTCTTC. This gives the protein CASSLREGLGQFF.

The genes are TRBV2 and TRBJ2-7; no clear D gene. Germline CDR1 reads SNHLY; CDR2 reads FYNNEI. Deletions cut 5 bases from V and 0 bases from J, with 11 bases between. The CDR3 covers 14 residues. The CDR3 loop is CASSWTESSYEQYF. The DNA for the CDR3 is TGTGCCAGCAGTTGGACGGAAAGCTCCTACGAGCAGTACTTC.

The gene calls are TRBV3-1 and TRBJ2-1; 10 nucleotides line up with TRBD1. The CDR3 is 16 residues long. V lost 3 bases to trimming and J lost 10 bases; unmatched junction nucleotides: 12. The germline gives CDR1 LGHDT, CDR2 YNNKEL (reference sequence). The CDR3 nucleotides read TGTGCCAGCAGCCAGGGACAGGGGAAAGGGGCTCGGGAGCAGTTCTTC. Translation: CASSQGQGKGAREQFF.

V is TRBV12-3 or TRBV12-4 and J is TRBJ1-2; the D gene is possibly TRBD1 (5 bases). CDR3 length: 13 amino acids. Deletions cut 2 bases from V and 5 bases from J, with 9 bases between. For the CDR3, the DNA is TGTGCCAGCAGTTTACAGGAGGGGTATGGCTACACCTTC. Translation: CASSLQEGYGYTF.

The chain links TRBV10-3 to TRBJ2-7; D is unresolved. The V end was cut by 2 bases, the J end by 0 bases, with 8 bases between. Per the germline V gene, CDR1 is ENHRY and CDR2 is SYGVKD. The CDR3 covers 14 residues. This CDR3 is CAISERSVSYEQYF. The CDR3 nucleotides are TGTGCCATCAGTGAGCGGTCAGTCTCCTACGAGCAGTACTTC.

This clonotype turned up a few times. At one end the junction does not follow the germline gene, possibly because of a read error. The rearrangement joins TRBV4-1 to TRBJ2-7; unclear D gene. CDR3 length: 14 amino acids. The germline CDR1 and CDR2 sequences are MGHRA and YSYEKL. The CDR3 reads CASSQDGFSYERYF. The CDR3 coding sequence is TGCGCCAGCAGCCAAGACGGGTTCTCCTACGAGCGGTACTTC.

The rearrangement uses TRBV11-2 and TRBJ2-7; TRBD2 matches 11 bases. The CDR3 is made up of 14 amino acids. Losses at the gene ends were 9 bases for V and 7 bases for J; bases not matched to a gene: 11. Germline CDR1 SGHAT, CDR2 FQNNGV. Here the CDR3 reads CASSRGTSGEEQYF. DNA for the CDR3: TGTGCCAGTAGCCGTGGGACTAGCGGAGAAGAGCAGTACTTC.

This clonotype was found once. The DNA for the CDR3 is TGTGCCAGCAGCCATCCACAGGGGGCCGTGGAGCTGTTTTTT. Its translation: CASSHPQGAVELFF. The V gene is TRBV13, the J gene TRBJ2-2; 9 bases are shared with TRBD1. The V gene's germline CDR1 is PRHDT and CDR2 FYEKMQ (reference sequence). The trim removed 5 bases at V and 10 bases at J, leaving 8 bases unmatched. This CDR3 is 14 amino acids long.

This clonotype was observed at least ten times. V is TRBV29-1 and J is TRBJ2-7, with D possibly matching TRBD1 (7 bases). This CDR3 region has 15 residues. Trimming pared 6 bases from V and 1 base from J, leaving 19 bases between. Looked up from germline, CDR1 is SQVTM and CDR2 is ANQGSEA. The CDR3 spells CSVVWEDRPSYEQYF. CDR3 sequence (DNA): TGCAGCGTCGTGTGGGAGGACAGGCCGTCCTACGAGCAGTACTTC.

The CDR3 here is CASSFGWLAGNLSSYEQYF. The CDR3 DNA reads TGTGCCAGCAGTTTTGGTTGGTTAGCGGGAAACCTAAGCTCCTACGAGCAGTACTTC. J is TRBJ2-7 and V is TRBV28; TRBD2 aligns across 8 bases. The CDR3 length is 19 residues. Germline V CDR1 and CDR2: MDHEN, SYDVKM. V dropped 3 bases and J dropped 0; count of bases not matched to a gene: 16.

This clonotype was counted between two and nine times. The chain joins TRBV4-3 to TRBJ1-5; TRBD1 matches at 7 bases. The trim removed 2 bases at V and 5 bases at J, leaving 15 bases unmatched. Germline CDR1 is LGHNA and CDR2 is YSLEER. There are 18 residues in the CDR3. The CDR3 sequence is CASSQRNTRGRGYQPQHF. In DNA, the CDR3 is TGCGCCAGCAGCCAACGAAATACGCGGGGCAGGGGGTATCAGCCCCAGCATTTT.

As DNA, the CDR3 is TGTGCCAGCAGCCAACTTCAAAGGGGGCAAGAGACCCAGTACTTC. Residues: CASSQLQRGQETQYF. The chain carries TRBV3-1 and TRBJ2-5; D possibly corresponds to TRBD1 (6 bases). The CDR3 is made up of 15 amino acids. Germline V CDR1 and CDR2: LGHDT, YNNKEL (reference sequence). The V end lost 2 bases, the J end lost 2 bases, and 12 bases lay between the germline ends.

V is TRBV6-5 and J is TRBJ1-1, with TRBD1 as a possible D gene (5 bases). V gave up 6 bases and J gave up 1 base, with 15 bases separating them. The CDR3 spans 15 residues. Germline values: CDR1 MNHEY, CDR2 SVGAGI. DNA for the CDR3: TGTGCCAGCAGCCCCCCAGGGACGAGGAACACTGAAGCTTTCTTT. Translated: CASSPPGTRNTEAFF.

This clonotype was recorded a few times. The rearrangement uses TRBV2 and TRBJ2-7, with D perhaps matching TRBD1 (6 bases). CDR3 length: 13 amino acids. Trimming took 6 bases from V and 0 from J, leaving 9 bases between them. Per germline, CDR1 SNHLY and CDR2 FYNNEI. CDR3 in amino acids: CASREDSSYEQYF. CDR3 in DNA: TGTGCCAGCAGAGAGGACAGCTCCTACGAGCAGTACTTC. Full variable domain (rest looked up from reference TRBV2 and TRBJ2-7): EPEVTQTPSHQVTQMGQEVILRCVPISNHLYFYWYRQILGQKVEFLVSFYNNEISEKSEIFDDQFSVERPDGSNFTLKIRSTKLEDSAMYFCASREDSSYEQYFGPGTRLTVT.